Sequencing of this T cell receptor (beta chain) was carried out in a study of cytomegalovirus exposure and HLA in healthy donors. In the PCR, 60 Vbeta and 13 Jbeta primers were used. Sequencing used immunoSEQ multiplex PCR; TCRdb keeps in-frame clones, though not all of them. The sample holds 130,000 or so clones, 60% to 85% seen once. The CDR3 sequence is 17 residues long. Germline CDR1 MDHEN, CDR2 SYDVKM. Trimming at V came to 3 bases and at J to 4 bases, leaving 12 bases not matched to a gene. Remarks on this clone: The antigen is undetermined.

General study findings and limits: Most of the TCR beta V segments (in an earlier analysis) were productive either about 87% or about 30% of the time. TCR beta sequences reportedly predicted the HLA-A and HLA-B alleles of most subjects accurately.

V and J are TRBV28 and TRBJ2-1; 7 bases match TRBD2. Sequencing input: PBMCs. This TCR derives from a man aged 25 to 40 in good health and CMV-seronegative. The CDR3 reads CASSFQALGGGYNEQFF. The DNA of the CDR3 is TGTGCCAGCAGTTTCCAGGCGTTGGGCGGGGGTTACAATGAGCAGTTCTTC.